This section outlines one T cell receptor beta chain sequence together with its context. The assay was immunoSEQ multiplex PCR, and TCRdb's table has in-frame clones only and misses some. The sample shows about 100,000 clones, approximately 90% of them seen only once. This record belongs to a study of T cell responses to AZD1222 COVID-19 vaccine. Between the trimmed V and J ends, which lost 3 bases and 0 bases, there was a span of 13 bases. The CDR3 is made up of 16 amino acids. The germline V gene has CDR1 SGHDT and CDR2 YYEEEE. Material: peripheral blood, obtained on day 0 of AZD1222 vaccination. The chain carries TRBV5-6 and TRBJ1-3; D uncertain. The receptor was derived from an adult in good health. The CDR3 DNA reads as TGTGCCAGCAGCTACCGGGCCTATAACTCTGGAAACACCATATATTTT. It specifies CASSYRAYNSGNTIYF.